This passage covers 24 T cell receptor beta chains from one sample sequenced in a study of Graves' ophthalmopathy and Graves' hyperthyroidism. Amplifying from RNA transcripts, the study obtained TCR beta CDR3 regions. The first-round RT-PCR employed HTBI primers together with the Qiagen OneStep RT-PCR kit. A multiplex PCR was then performed as the second round. TCRdb used MiXCR to reprocess the multiplex PCR reads, holding one entry per CDR3 protein. In the table there are under 400,000 distinct CDR3 sequences, around a sixth of which are singletons. The sample consisted of peripheral blood. These receptors originate from an adult man with Graves' ophthalmopathy.

This clonotype was counted many times. The rearrangement links TRBV20-1 to TRBJ2-5, with 9 bases identical to TRBD2. Trimming took 2 bases from V and 0 from J; bases not matched to a gene: 4. The V gene's germline CDR1 is DFQATT and CDR2 SNEGSKA (reference sequence). The CDR3 runs 15 residues. DNA of the CDR3: TGCAGTGCTAGACTAGCGGGGCGAAACCAAGAGACCCAGTACTTC. It yields the protein CSARLAGRNQETQYF.

This sequence joins TRBV28 and TRBJ1-1; 8 bases align to TRBD1. The CDR3 is 14 residues long. Germline values: CDR1 MDHEN, CDR2 SYDVKM. V lost 6 bases to trimming and J lost 5 bases; unmatched junction nucleotides: 8. The CDR3 sequence: CASSEVGTGTEAFF. CDR3 DNA sequence: TGTGCCAGCAGCGAGGTGGGGACAGGTACTGAAGCTTTCTTT.

This clonotype was detected many times. The rearrangement uses TRBV7-2 and TRBJ2-7; 8 nucleotides line up with TRBD2. Germline V lookup: CDR1 SGHTA, CDR2 FQGNSA. This CDR3 has 15 amino acids. J was trimmed by 4 bases and V by 5 bases; bases with no gene match: 10. The CDR3 coding sequence is TGTGCCAGCAGCCTCCGGGGGGGCAGGGAATACGAGCAGTACTTC. This gives the protein CASSLRGGREYEQYF.

The chain is built from TRBV2 and TRBJ1-1; D is undetermined. V was shortened by 10 bases and J by 0 bases, with 21 bases between the two germline ends. The CDR3 covers 16 residues. Germline V gene sequence: CDR1 SNHLY, CDR2 FYNNEI. The CDR3 nucleotides are TGTGCCACCAGCAGCTCGAATGCAGGATTGAACACTGAAGCTTTCTTT. Translating it yields CATSSSNAGLNTEAFF.

The chain combines TRBV6-1 with TRBJ2-2, with D possibly being TRBD1 (5 bases). The germline V gene has CDR1 MNHNS and CDR2 SASEGT. The V and J ends lost 3 bases and 1 base respectively, with 9 bases between them. The CDR3 sequence is 15 residues long. The CDR3 coding sequence is TGTGCCAGCAGTGATAGCAGGGTGAACACCGGGGAGCTGTTTTTT. This encodes CASSDSRVNTGELFF.

In its sample, this clonotype was seen many times. The chain recombines TRBV12-3 or TRBV12-4 with TRBJ2-5; TRBD2 agrees at 12 bases. CDR3 size: 14 residues. The ends lost 7 bases at V and 3 bases at J; junction bases unmatched: 3. CDR3: CASTPSGREETQYF. The CDR3 DNA is TGTGCCAGCACCCCTAGCGGGAGGGAAGAGACCCAGTACTTC.

This clonotype has a count of ten or more. J is TRBJ2-5 and V is TRBV24-1; 9 bases line up with TRBD2. The V gene end was trimmed by 4 bases and the J gene end by 0 bases; junction bases not matched to a gene: 5. CDR3 size: 16 residues. From germline, CDR1 is KGHDR and CDR2 SFDVKD. This CDR3 is CATSDSSGAYQETQYF. The CDR3 DNA sequence: TGTGCCACCAGTGACTCTAGCGGGGCGTACCAAGAGACCCAGTACTTC.

In this sample, this clonotype turned up many times. The chain is built from TRBV27 and TRBJ1-6, with 7 bases matching TRBD1. In germline, CDR1 is MNHEY, CDR2 SMNVEV (reference sequence). This CDR3 is built from 15 residues. V shed 7 bases, J shed 14 bases, and the junction held 17 bases outside the gene matches. The CDR3 spells CASTPPGTARWALHF. The CDR3 DNA is TGTGCCAGCACCCCTCCGGGGACAGCCCGGTGGGCCCTCCACTTT.

This clonotype was seen many times. The V gene is TRBV12-3 or TRBV12-4, the J gene TRBJ1-5; D is ambiguous. The V gene lost 6 bases and the J gene lost 4 bases, with 13 bases spanning the gap. This CDR3 has 14 amino acids. The DNA of the CDR3 is TGTGCCAGCAGCTCAGTTGGGAATAATCAGCCCCAGCATTTT. Encoded protein: CASSSVGNNQPQHF.

The V and J genes are TRBV2 and TRBJ1-1, with D unclear. V was pared by 7 bases and J by 3 bases, with 0 bases between. Germline values: CDR1 SNHLY, CDR2 FYNNEI. The CDR3 sequence is 9 residues long. The CDR3 protein is CASNTEAFF. In DNA, the CDR3 is TGTGCCAGCAACACTGAAGCTTTCTTT. Variable domain in full (rest from reference TRBV2 and TRBJ1-1): EPEVTQTPSHQVTQMGQEVILRCVPISNHLYFYWYRQILGQKVEFLVSFYNNEISEKSEIFDDQFSVERPDGSNFTLKIRSTKLEDSAMYFCASNTEAFFGQGTRLTVV.

The sample holds many counts of this clonotype. The J gene is TRBJ2-6, the V gene TRBV6-1, with D unclear. Trimming left V 2 bases short and J 0 bases short, with 5 bases between. The CDR3 runs to 15 residues. CDR1 and CDR2 (germline): MNHNS, SASEGT. The CDR3 spells CASSESSSGANVLTF. DNA for the CDR3: TGTGCCAGCAGTGAATCCAGCTCTGGGGCCAACGTCCTGACTTTC.

This clonotype was picked up many times. This chain joins TRBV12-3 or TRBV12-4 and TRBJ2-7; 9 positions match TRBD1. V gave up 5 bases and J gave up 1 base; unmatched junction bases: 6. The CDR3 totals 15 residues. CDR3 loop: CASSPRTGASYEQYF. Here the CDR3 DNA reads TGTGCCAGCAGTCCCCGGACAGGGGCTTCCTACGAGCAGTACTTC.

This clonotype was observed a few times. Since a much larger clone is just one base distant, this may be a read error. The chain has TRBV13 and TRBJ2-5, with a possible D match to TRBD1 (7 bases). Germline lookup yields CDR1 PRHDT and CDR2 FYEKMQ (reference sequence). This CDR3 is built from 15 residues. CDR3 DNA sequence: TGTGTCAGCAGCCCTGCGGGACAGATAATAGAGACCCAGTACTTC. Translated, it gives CVSSPAGQIIETQYF.

This clonotype was counted many times. No conserved phenylalanine or tryptophan ends this CDR3, so it is likely a read error. The rearrangement joins TRBV28 to TRBJ2-5; D gene ambiguous. This CDR3 has 14 residues. V shed 4 bases and J shed 2 bases, with 11 bases lying between them. Germline V CDR1 and CDR2: MDHEN, SYDVKM. Here the CDR3 reads CASSSPRLQETQYV. The CDR3 DNA follows: TGTGCCAGCAGTTCCCCTCGGTTACAAGAGACCCAGTACGTC.

This clonotype was observed once. The rearrangement links TRBV29-1 to TRBJ1-2, with D perhaps TRBD1 (6 bases). Between the trimmed V and J ends, which lost 5 bases and 2 bases, there was a span of 12 bases. The CDR3 is 13 residues long. Germline-derived CDR1 and CDR2 are SQVTM and ANQGSEA. Written as DNA, the CDR3 is TGCAGCGTTAGAAGGACAGAGAACTATGGCTACACCTTC. Translation gives CSVRRTENYGYTF.

This clonotype was counted many times. The V gene is TRBV6-1, the J gene TRBJ1-5; D call uncertain. Germline values: CDR1 MNHNS, CDR2 SASEGT. The CDR3 has 14 residues. V gave up 2 bases and J gave up 7 bases, with 12 bases separating them. The chain's CDR3 is CASSELGSGQPQHF. CDR3 bases: TGTGCCAGCAGTGAATTAGGGTCGGGCCAGCCCCAGCATTTT.

This clonotype was recorded at least ten times. V usage is TRBV7-9 and J usage is TRBJ1-1; D is ambiguous. The V end lost 5 bases, the J end lost 2 bases, and 9 bases lay between the germline ends. This CDR3 is 13 amino acids long. Germline V gene lookup returns CDR1 SEHNR and CDR2 FQNEAQ (reference sequence). The CDR3 bases are TGTGCCAGCAGCAGGATTGCAAACACTGAAGCTTTCTTT. This sequence encodes CASSRIANTEAFF.

This clonotype has at least ten counts. The V call is TRBV20-1, the J call TRBJ2-7, with 9 bases aligning to TRBD2. Trimming at V came to 1 base and at J to 1 base, leaving 5 bases not matched to a gene. This CDR3 spans 15 amino acids. CDR1 and CDR2 (germline): DFQATT, SNEGSKA (reference sequence). The CDR3 protein is CSARGPSGASYEQYF. The CDR3 nucleotides are TGCAGTGCTAGAGGGCCTAGCGGGGCGTCCTACGAGCAGTACTTC.

This clonotype has at least ten counts. This sequence joins TRBV20-1 and TRBJ1-6; the match to TRBD1 covers 9 bases. Germline CDR1 is DFQATT and CDR2 is SNEGSKA (reference sequence). This CDR3 contains 16 residues. Trimming at V came to 2 bases and at J to 3 bases, leaving 5 bases not matched to a gene. The CDR3 nucleotides are TGCAGTGCTAGACCCACAGGGGGCATCTATAATTCACCCCTCCACTTT. It specifies CSARPTGGIYNSPLHF.

This clonotype was seen ten or more times. The CDR3 sequence is CSARVVDEAFF. The CDR3 DNA reads as TGCAGTGCTAGAGTTGTGGATGAAGCTTTCTTT. This sequence joins TRBV20-1 and TRBJ1-1; D gene unclear. In germline, CDR1 is DFQATT, CDR2 SNEGSKA (reference sequence). The V end was cut by 1 base, the J end by 7 bases, with 7 bases between. The CDR3 runs to 11 residues.

There are many counts of this clonotype. The V call is TRBV24-1, the J call TRBJ2-7; 9 nucleotides align to TRBD1. The CDR3 has 15 residues. Germline CDR1 KGHDR, CDR2 SFDVKD. V lost 2 bases and J lost 6; bases outside the gene matches: 7. The CDR3 spells CATSDSGTGRLEQYF. In nucleotides, the CDR3 is TGTGCCACCAGTGATTCCGGGACAGGGCGGCTCGAGCAGTACTTC.

This clonotype was recorded many times. The chain has TRBV30 and TRBJ1-1; D is perhaps TRBD1 (6 bases). Germline V lookup: CDR1 GTSNPN, CDR2 SVGIG (reference sequence). The CDR3 contains 14 residues. The germline V and J ends were trimmed by 4 bases and 0 bases, with 12 bases remaining between them. In DNA form, the CDR3 reads TGTGCCTGGAACTCAGGGGTGGTGAACACTGAAGCTTTCTTT. It translates to CAWNSGVVNTEAFF.

The rearrangement links TRBV6-5 to TRBJ1-2, with 9 bases that match TRBD1. V lost 2 bases and J lost 3; bases outside the gene matches: 4. The CDR3 runs 15 residues. The germline gives CDR1 MNHEY, CDR2 SVGAGI. CDR3 sequence: CASSYGRTGDYGYTF. DNA of the CDR3: TGTGCCAGCAGTTACGGACGGACAGGGGACTATGGCTACACCTTC.

This clonotype was recorded at least ten times. The CDR3 bases are TGTGCCAGTAGTAGGGGACACCCAGGGGACGAGCAGTACTTC. Translated: CASSRGHPGDEQYF. The V call is TRBV19, the J call TRBJ2-7; a weak D match, TRBD1 (6 bases). The CDR3 is 14 amino acids. Germline lookup yields CDR1 LNHDA and CDR2 SQIVND (reference sequence). V lost 4 bases and J 5 bases, leaving 15 bases between the germline ends.